This T cell receptor beta chain was sequenced for a study of T cells after posttransplantation cyclophosphamide. Study conclusions and caveats: TRB clonality was highly associated with recipient CMV seropositivity and reactivation. Skin or GI-infiltrating T cells shared few TRB sequences with blood. Later blood repertoires were often dominated by clones from the donor CD8+ memory compartment.

About this clone itself: Its target is unknown.

Some clones are missing from TCRdb's copy, which holds only in-frame ones; the method was immunoSEQ multiplex PCR. This sample has some 17,000 clones, with approximately 80% found just once. Methotrexate plus calcineurin inhibitor accompanied controls' myeloablative marrow transplants; sampling was 1 year later. This sequence was found in a male patient in his thirties who received an allogeneic stem cell transplant from an unrelated donor, was CMV-positive, and had acute and chronic GVHD. The graft donor may be the source of some T cells. The sample consisted of PBMCs, taken 430 to 450 days after allogeneic stem cell transplant with calcineurin inhibitor and methotrexate.

The CDR3: CASSLSRGNEQYF. The DNA of the CDR3 is TGTGCCAGCAGCTTAAGCAGGGGAAACGAGCAGTACTTC. V and J are TRBV13 and TRBJ2-7, with D maybe TRBD1 (6 bases). The CDR3 covers 13 residues. The ends were cut back, 2 bases at V and 5 bases at J, with 10 bases in the middle. Germline values: CDR1 PRHDT, CDR2 FYEKMQ (reference sequence).